Given below is one T cell receptor (beta chain) in context. Original processing notes: Scientists estimated how many nucleated cells there were by amplifying reference gene primers. Here immunoSEQ multiplex PCR was the method, and the copy in TCRdb shows in-frame clones only, minus some. The V and J calls and clone size are taken from that table; D and trimming were inferred from the DNA. The sample includes approximately 390,000 clones, about 87% of them seen just once. This sample was included in a study of blood T cell repertoires in COVID-19. Overall study context: The cDNA or gDNA used as material had been derived from T cells, B-cell-depleted T cells, or PBMCs.

The germline CDR1 and CDR2 sequences are SGHAT and FQNNGV. The CDR3 has 13 amino acids. The V and J ends lost 5 bases and 5 bases, in that order; junction bases with no gene match: 5. Recruits, aged about 18 to 95 years, lived in under 25 US areas. The chain links TRBV11-2 to TRBJ1-2, with 7 bases identical to TRBD1. The TCR was taken from a woman in her forties or fifties who had recovered from COVID-19. Sequences were obtained from PBMCs or T cells enriched from blood (not recorded which). The CDR3 here is CASSLPGGYGYTF. The CDR3 DNA sequence: TGTGCCAGCAGCCTACCAGGGGGATATGGCTACACCTTC.